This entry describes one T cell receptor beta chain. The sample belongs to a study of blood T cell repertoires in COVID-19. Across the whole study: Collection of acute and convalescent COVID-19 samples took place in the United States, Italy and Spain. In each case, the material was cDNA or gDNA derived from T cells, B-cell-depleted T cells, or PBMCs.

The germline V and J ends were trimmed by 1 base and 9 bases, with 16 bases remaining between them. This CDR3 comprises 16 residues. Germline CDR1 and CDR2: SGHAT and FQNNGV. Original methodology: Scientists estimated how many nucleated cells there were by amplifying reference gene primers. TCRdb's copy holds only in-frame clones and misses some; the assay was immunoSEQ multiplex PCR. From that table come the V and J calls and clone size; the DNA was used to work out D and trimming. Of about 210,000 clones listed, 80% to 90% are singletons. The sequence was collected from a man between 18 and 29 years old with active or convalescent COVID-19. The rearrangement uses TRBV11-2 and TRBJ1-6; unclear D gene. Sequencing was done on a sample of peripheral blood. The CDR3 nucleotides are TGTGCCAGCAGCTTAGGAGGGCGCGCGGGTAGTTCACCCCTCCACTTT. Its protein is CASSLGGRAGSSPLHF. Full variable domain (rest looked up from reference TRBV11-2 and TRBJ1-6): EAGVAQSPRYKIIEKRQSVAFWCNPISGHATLYWYQQILGQGPKLLIQFQNNGVVDDSQLPKDRFSAERLKGVDSTLKIQPAKLEDSAVYLCASSLGGRAGSSPLHFGNGTRLTVT.